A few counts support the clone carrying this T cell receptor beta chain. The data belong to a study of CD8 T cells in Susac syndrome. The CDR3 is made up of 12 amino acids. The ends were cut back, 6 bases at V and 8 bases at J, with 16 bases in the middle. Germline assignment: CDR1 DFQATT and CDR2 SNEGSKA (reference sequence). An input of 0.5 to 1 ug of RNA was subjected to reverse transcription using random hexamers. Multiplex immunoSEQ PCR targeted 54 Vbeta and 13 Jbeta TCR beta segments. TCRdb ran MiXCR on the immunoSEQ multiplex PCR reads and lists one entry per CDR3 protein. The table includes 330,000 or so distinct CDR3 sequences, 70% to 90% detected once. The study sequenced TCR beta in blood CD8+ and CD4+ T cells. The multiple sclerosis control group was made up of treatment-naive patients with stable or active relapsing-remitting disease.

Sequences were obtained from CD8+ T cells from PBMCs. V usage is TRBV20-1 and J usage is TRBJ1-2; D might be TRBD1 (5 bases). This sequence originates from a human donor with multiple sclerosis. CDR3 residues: CSARPYRDGYTF. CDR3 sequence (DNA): TGCAGTGCGAGACCTTACCGGGACGGCTACACCTTC.